This T cell receptor (beta chain) was observed in a study of cytomegalovirus exposure and HLA in healthy donors. Study summary: An early release of data contained about 85 million unique TCRs, which came from HLA-typed donors. General study points: In a later analysis, most CMV-associated TCR beta chains appeared HLA-restricted. Rare TCR sequences predominated, though certain public TCRs were found in many donors. For TCR beta chains, V- and J-gene trimming was later linked to a missense DCLRE1C variant.

Both 60 Vbeta primers and 13 Jbeta primers went into the PCR. The table came from immunoSEQ multiplex PCR; TCRdb's copy has only in-frame clones and leaves some out. The sample consists of 120,000 or so clones, approximately 80% of them appearing once. Germline trimming cut 0 bases from V and 6 bases from J; bases unmatched to any gene: 8. The CDR3 consists of 16 residues. The V gene's germline CDR1 is LGHNA and CDR2 YSLEER. This clone was observed a few times. Antigen unknown. Input material: PBMCs. The receptor's source is a man over 45 in good health and CMV-seronegative. The V call is TRBV4-3, the J call TRBJ2-3, with TRBD2 matching 8 bases. The CDR3 region is CASSQDSGTRGDTQYF. The CDR3 DNA sequence: TGCGCCAGCAGCCAAGATTCGGGGACTAGGGGGGATACGCAGTATTTT.